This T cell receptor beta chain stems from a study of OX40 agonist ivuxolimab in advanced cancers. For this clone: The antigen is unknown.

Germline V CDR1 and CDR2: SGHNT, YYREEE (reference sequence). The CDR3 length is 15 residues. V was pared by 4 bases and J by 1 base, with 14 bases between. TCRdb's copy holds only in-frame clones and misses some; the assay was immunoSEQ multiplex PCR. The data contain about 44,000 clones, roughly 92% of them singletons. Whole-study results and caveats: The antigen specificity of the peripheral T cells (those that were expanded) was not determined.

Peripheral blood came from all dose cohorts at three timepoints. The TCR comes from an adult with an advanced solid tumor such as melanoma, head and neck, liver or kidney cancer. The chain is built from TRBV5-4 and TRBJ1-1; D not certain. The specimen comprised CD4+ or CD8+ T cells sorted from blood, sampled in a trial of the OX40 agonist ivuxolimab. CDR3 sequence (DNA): TGTGCCAGCAGCCCCGGTAGGACGGAGAACACTGAAGCTTTCTTT. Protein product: CASSPGRTENTEAFF.